This TCR beta chain is from a study of cytomegalovirus exposure and HLA in healthy donors. Overall study results and limits: In vitro data verified a few CMV-associated chains as specific for CMV antigens.

Looked up from germline, CDR1 is MGHDK and CDR2 is SYGVNS. V shed 6 bases and J 5 bases; nucleotides not matched to a gene: 6. The CDR3 sequence is 14 residues long. Only in-frame clones appear in the TCRdb table, and some are missing; sequencing was by immunoSEQ multiplex PCR. Of approximately 270,000 clones listed, approximately 86% are singletons. Comment on this clone: What it binds is not known.

The specimen sequenced was PBMCs. This clonotype was sampled from a woman aged 18-29 years in good health and CMV-seronegative. The chain uses TRBV25-1 and TRBJ1-5; 8 bases fit TRBD1. For the CDR3, the DNA is TGTGCCAGCAGAGGACAGGGAACCTATCAGCCCCAGCATTTT. Protein sequence: CASRGQGTYQPQHF.